One and the same sample provided the 16 T cell receptor beta chains below, sequenced in a study of T cell changes during pregnancy in multiple sclerosis. The protocol was immunoSEQ multiplex PCR, while the TCRdb copy is restricted to in-frame clones and leaves out a portion. The table includes roughly 31,000 clones, around 90% detected once. This specimen was CD8+ T cells from peripheral blood mononuclear cells, taken before pregnancy. The receptor source for this set is a female donor with multiple sclerosis, enrolled in a pregnancy study.

Relative to its sample, this clone is medium-sized (0.01 to 0.1%). This chain uses TRBV4-2 with TRBJ2-3; 9 nucleotides match TRBD2. The CDR3 covers 15 residues. Germline trimming cut 0 bases from V and 4 bases from J; bases unmatched to any gene: 2. CDR1 LGHNA and CDR2 YNFKEQ come from the germline V gene. The chain's CDR3 is CASSQERGGSDTQYF. The DNA of the CDR3 is TGTGCCAGCAGCCAAGAGCGGGGGGGCTCAGATACGCAGTATTTT.

This clone was found once. The chain links TRBV11-2 to TRBJ2-7, with 10 bases lining up with TRBD1. J gave up 4 bases and V 3 bases, and 9 bases lay outside the gene matches. The CDR3 spans 16 residues. Germline V gene sequence: CDR1 SGHAT, CDR2 FQNNGV. The CDR3 DNA sequence: TGTGCCAGCAGCTTGGAGGGAACGGGACAGGGGTACGAGCAGTACTTC. It is translated as CASSLEGTGQGYEQYF. Combining the CDR3 with reference TRBV11-2 and TRBJ2-7 gives the whole variable domain EAGVAQSPRYKIIEKRQSVAFWCNPISGHATLYWYQQILGQGPKLLIQFQNNGVVDDSQLPKDRFSAERLKGVDSTLKIQPAKLEDSAVYLCASSLEGTGQGYEQYFGPGTRLTVT.

The CDR3 loop reads CASSSNSLGTDTQYF. The CDR3 DNA is TGCGCCAGCAGCTCTAACTCCCTGGGCACAGATACGCAGTATTTT. The chain has TRBV5-1 and TRBJ2-3; D call uncertain. Germline-derived CDR1 and CDR2 are SGHRS and YFSETQ. The CDR3 sequence is 15 residues long. V lost 3 bases and J 1 base, leaving 12 bases between the germline ends.

The CDR3 region has the DNA TGTGCCAGCAGCTTCGGCGGGGGCGGGGAGACCCAGTACTTC. Translated, it gives CASSFGGGGETQYF. The rearrangement links TRBV5-4 to TRBJ2-5, with TRBD2 as a possible D gene (7 bases). CDR3 length equals 14 residues. The V gene lost 2 bases and the J gene lost 5 bases, with 13 bases spanning the gap. Germline V CDR1 and CDR2: SGHNT, YYREEE (reference sequence).

The chain is built from TRBV5-1 and TRBJ2-1; 10 bases are a match to TRBD1. Germline CDR1 is SGHRS and CDR2 is YFSETQ. CDR3 length equals 16 residues. Germline trimming cut 4 bases from V and 2 bases from J; bases unmatched to any gene: 6. The chain's CDR3 is CASSPRQGATYNEQFF. CDR3 DNA sequence: TGCGCCAGCAGCCCTCGACAGGGGGCGACCTACAATGAGCAGTTCTTC.

The chain uses TRBV28 and TRBJ2-7; TRBD1 aligns across 8 bases. Germline V gives CDR1 MDHEN, CDR2 SYDVKM. The CDR3 totals 13 residues. V lost 5 bases and J lost 4; bases outside the gene matches: 4. DNA for the CDR3: TGTGCCAGCAGTCGCGGACAGGGATACGAGCAGTACTTC. It codes for CASSRGQGYEQYF.

V gene TRBV2 combines with J gene TRBJ1-2, with TRBD1 as a possible D gene (6 bases). V was cut by 6 bases and J by 3 bases, with 17 bases left in between. The CDR3 covers 15 residues. Germline CDR1 and CDR2: SNHLY and FYNNEI. The CDR3 DNA follows: TGTGCCAGCAGCTCGGAACAGGGAGTGGACTATGGCTACACCTTC. It yields the protein CASSSEQGVDYGYTF.

This clone was picked up a small number of times. The chain has TRBV27 and TRBJ2-7; 9 bases map to TRBD2. The J segment lost 7 bases and the V segment lost 6 bases, leaving 4 bases of the junction unmatched. The germline V gene has CDR1 MNHEY and CDR2 SMNVEV (reference sequence). The CDR3 has 12 residues. The CDR3 region has the DNA TGTGCCAGCAGGGGACTAGCAGAAGAGCAGTACTTC. Protein product: CASRGLAEEQYF.

This CDR3 reads CASSYKTTAFNSPLHF. Written as DNA, the CDR3 is TGTGCCAGCAGTTACAAGACGACAGCCTTTAATTCACCCCTCCACTTT. J is TRBJ1-6 and V is TRBV6-5; D is possibly TRBD1 (5 bases). The CDR3 covers 16 residues. Germline V gene sequence: CDR1 MNHEY, CDR2 SVGAGI. V shed 2 bases and J shed 6 bases, with 14 bases lying between them.

The rearrangement joins TRBV19 to TRBJ1-1, with D perhaps TRBD1 (6 bases). This CDR3 region has 14 residues. Germline V gene data show CDR1 as LNHDA and CDR2 as SQIVND (reference sequence). V was trimmed by 1 base and J by 0 bases, leaving 6 bases between them. The CDR3: CASSIGGLNTEAFF. For the CDR3, the DNA is TGTGCCAGTAGTATAGGGGGGCTGAACACTGAAGCTTTCTTT.

The chain is built from TRBV27 and TRBJ1-2; 7 nucleotides line up with TRBD1. The CDR3 length is 16 residues. V shed 5 bases, J shed 0 bases, and the junction held 9 bases outside the gene matches. Germline assignment: CDR1 MNHEY and CDR2 SMNVEV (reference sequence). The CDR3 nucleotides are TGTGCCAGCAGTCCCAACAAACAGGGGACTAACTATGGCTACACCTTC. Its protein product is CASSPNKQGTNYGYTF.

The V and J genes are TRBV7-9 and TRBJ2-1, with 16 nucleotides matching TRBD2. The CDR3 is 15 amino acids. Germline V gene lookup returns CDR1 SEHNR and CDR2 FQNEAQ (reference sequence). V lost 5 bases to trimming and J lost 8 bases; unmatched junction nucleotides: 3. CDR3 region: CASSRGTSGGDEQFF. The CDR3 bases are TGTGCCAGCAGCCGAGGGACTAGCGGGGGGGATGAGCAGTTCTTC.

V usage is TRBV7-9 and J usage is TRBJ2-1, with 9 bases lining up with TRBD1. Unmatched junction bases numbered 7, after V lost 4 bases and J lost 3 bases. CDR3 length equals 16 residues. Germline CDR1 and CDR2: SEHNR and FQNEAQ (reference sequence). CDR3 sequence reads: CASSSPRTGDYNEQFF. In DNA form, the CDR3 reads TGTGCCAGCAGCTCGCCAAGGACAGGGGACTACAATGAGCAGTTCTTC.

This chain joins TRBV5-4 and TRBJ1-1, with 7 bases aligning to TRBD1. The germline V gene encodes CDR1 SGHNT and CDR2 YYREEE (reference sequence). Trimming removed 4 bases from V and 5 bases from J; junction bases left unmatched: 8. The CDR3 covers 14 residues. CDR3 sequence (DNA): TGTGCCAGCAGCCCTGGGACAGAGGGAACTGAAGCTTTCTTT. It specifies CASSPGTEGTEAFF.

V gene TRBV5-4 combines with J gene TRBJ2-7; TRBD2 agrees at 16 bases. The CDR3 contains 15 residues. Germline CDR1 reads SGHNT; CDR2 reads YYREEE (reference sequence). The V and J ends lost 3 bases and 5 bases, in that order; junction bases with no gene match: 2. The CDR3 here is CASSWGTSGGDEQYF. CDR3 in DNA: TGTGCCAGCAGCTGGGGGACTAGCGGGGGGGACGAGCAGTACTTC.

The chain couples TRBV7-9 to TRBJ1-2, with a tentative D call TRBD1 (5 bases). Trimming cost V 2 bases and J 8 bases, with 12 bases left between them. Per germline, CDR1 SEHNR and CDR2 FQNEAQ (reference sequence). The CDR3 length is 13 residues. CDR3: CASSLLSEGGYTF. DNA of the CDR3: TGTGCCAGCAGCTTATTATCGGAGGGGGGCTACACCTTC.